Below, 13 T cell receptor beta chains from the same sample are listed, as sequenced in a study of blood T cells in healthy people across ages. It was with a sample-barcoded 5' primer and a J-beta primer mix that a second PCR of roughly 6 to 11 cycles was run. MiXCR was run by TCRdb on the 5' RACE reads, yielding one entry per CDR3 protein. In the table there are almost 550,000 distinct CDR3 sequences, less than 25% of which are singletons. These same records also appear under a second study, on T cells of mothers and their children.

The sample comprised blood. All receptors derive from a boy younger than 18 in good health.

The chain employs TRBV5-6 and TRBJ2-5; D may be TRBD1 or TRBD2 (6 bases each). The V end was cut by 4 bases, the J end by 5 bases, with 18 bases between. Germline V lookup: CDR1 SGHDT, CDR2 YYEEEE. This CDR3 is 15 amino acids long. The CDR3: CASSRRRGGLETQYF. The CDR3 nucleotides are TGTGCCAGCAGCCGACGCAGGGGAGGTTTGGAGACCCAGTACTTC.

This clonotype was found a few times. One end of the junction fails to match germline, which may point to a read error. V is TRBV7-2 and J is TRBJ2-1; 9 bases are shared with TRBD2. CDR3 size: 13 residues. Looked up from germline, CDR1 is SGHTA and CDR2 is FQGNSA. CDR3 coding DNA: TGTGCCATCAGCTTAGAGGGGGGACTAGCACAGTTCTTC. This sequence encodes CAISLEGGLAQFF.

This clonotype was seen more than once but under ten times. Mismatch with germline at one junction end may stem from a read error. V is TRBV7-7 and J is TRBJ1-1; D is ambiguous. The CDR3 loop spans 14 amino acids. CDR1 is SSHAT, CDR2 FNYEAQ, per germline (reference sequence). In DNA form, the CDR3 reads TGTGCTAGCAGCCCACTCTCCGGAGGCACTGAAGCTTTCTTT. It codes for CASSPLSGGTEAFF.

This chain uses TRBV28 with TRBJ2-7, with a possible D match to TRBD2 (7 bases). CDR3 length: 14 residues. Germline CDR1 and CDR2: MDHEN and SYDVKM. Trimming took off 4 bases at V and 6 bases at J, with 16 bases between the two ends. CDR3 nucleotides: TGTGCCAGCAGTTGGGGACGGGGGGCGCGCGAGCAGTACTTC. It specifies CASSWGRGAREQYF.

The chain carries TRBV5-6 and TRBJ2-5; the match to TRBD2 covers 10 bases. With V trimmed by 0 bases and J by 5 bases, 10 bases remained unmatched. This CDR3 is built from 17 residues. Germline CDR1 is SGHDT and CDR2 is YYEEEE. CDR3 residues: CASSLGVLAGARETQYF. CDR3 nucleotides: TGTGCCAGCAGCTTGGGGGTGCTAGCGGGAGCCCGGGAGACCCAGTACTTC.

V is TRBV29-1 and J is TRBJ2-6, with D maybe TRBD2 (6 bases). V was pared by 4 bases and J by 2 bases, with 6 bases between. CDR1 is SQVTM, CDR2 ANQGSEA, per germline. CDR3 size: 13 residues. The CDR3 DNA reads as TGCAGCGTTGCGGGGGCTGGGGCCAACGTCCTGACTTTC. Protein product: CSVAGAGANVLTF.

CDR3 coding DNA: TGCGCCAGCAGCCAAGCGGCCACAGATACGCAGTATTTT. Protein: CASSQAATDTQYF. This rearrangement joins TRBV4-1 to TRBJ2-3; D remains ambiguous. Germline CDR1 and CDR2: MGHRA and YSYEKL. This CDR3 region has 13 residues. Trimming left V 1 base short and J 2 bases short, with 4 bases between.

This sequence joins TRBV7-8 and TRBJ1-1, with D uncertain. Germline V lookup: CDR1 SGHVS, CDR2 FQNEAQ. The CDR3 totals 12 residues. Trimming pared 2 bases from V and 11 bases from J, leaving 12 bases between. For the CDR3, the DNA is TGTGCCAGCAGCTTAAACTTGCTTGAGGCTTTCTTT. Its translation is CASSLNLLEAFF.

V is TRBV5-1 and J is TRBJ1-4; D perhaps matches TRBD1 (5 bases). This CDR3 is 16 amino acids long. Germline V gene data show CDR1 as SGHRS and CDR2 as YFSETQ. Trimming took off 0 bases at V and 2 bases at J, with 11 bases between the two ends. CDR3 protein: CASSLGPGLTNEKLFF. The CDR3 bases are TGCGCCAGCAGCTTGGGCCCAGGGCTCACTAATGAAAAACTGTTTTTT.

The chain couples TRBV7-2 to TRBJ2-7, with 10 bases that match TRBD1. CDR3 size: 15 residues. Germline V gives CDR1 SGHTA, CDR2 FQGNSA. The V segment lost 5 bases and the J segment 1 base; nucleotides outside the gene matches: 5. The CDR3 DNA reads as TGTGCCAGCAGCACCCGGACAGGGGGATCCTACGAGCAGTACTTC. It is translated as CASSTRTGGSYEQYF.

The CDR3 DNA reads TGTGCCAGCAGCTGGATAATAGCGGGAGGCACCGGGGAGCTGTTTTTT. This sequence encodes CASSWIIAGGTGELFF. V usage is TRBV5-6 and J usage is TRBJ2-2; 10 positions agree with TRBD2. V lost 3 bases, J lost 4 bases, and 6 bases stayed unmatched. CDR3 length equals 16 residues. Germline assignment: CDR1 SGHDT and CDR2 YYEEEE.

In its sample, this clonotype was seen a few times. One end of the junction varies from germline; a read error may be responsible. The chain is built from TRBV7-9 and TRBJ1-5; D gene uncertain. The CDR3 length is 13 residues. Germline V gene lookup returns CDR1 SEHNR and CDR2 FQNEAQ (reference sequence). The CDR3 nucleotides are TGTGCCAGCGGCTTAGGCTACAATCAGCCCCAGCATTTT. Amino acids: CASGLGYNQPQHF.

The rearrangement uses TRBV5-1 and TRBJ2-7; 8 bases match TRBD2. CDR3 size: 16 residues. The V gene end was trimmed by 0 bases and the J gene end by 6 bases; junction bases not matched to a gene: 11. CDR1 and CDR2 from the germline V gene are SGHRS and YFSETQ. CDR3 coding DNA: TGCGCCAGCAGCTTGGGAAGCGGGGGAGCACCTGCCGAGCAGTACTTC. It specifies CASSLGSGGAPAEQYF.